The clone carrying this T cell receptor (beta chain) turned up a few times. Its target is not known. This table comes from immunoSEQ multiplex PCR, and its TCRdb copy is limited to in-frame clones, with some not included. The repertoire includes 130,000 to 150,000 clones, 86% of them detected once, and under 20% sits in the top ten. The sample's time point: blood 4 weeks post-SBRT, at nephrectomy. The sample's treatment: 15 Gy SBRT to primary tumor, nephrectomy 4 weeks later. This specimen comes from a study of radiation and T cells in renal cell carcinoma. Study-wide results and caveats: From baseline, blood top tumor clonotypes peaked at 2 weeks post-radiation.

Trimming pared 7 bases from V and 4 bases from J, leaving 5 bases between. From germline, CDR1 is SEHNR and CDR2 FQNEAQ (reference sequence). The CDR3 runs to 12 residues. The chain employs TRBV7-9 and TRBJ2-6; D remains unclear. This TCR came from a woman aged 45-65 years with renal cell carcinoma. The sequences come from blood, collected from a patient whose treatment included radiotherapy and nephrectomy. The DNA of the CDR3 is TGTGCCAGCATCCGGGGGGCCAACGTCCTGACTTTC. Translated: CASIRGANVLTF.